This record looks at one T cell receptor beta chain sequence and its context. Its specificity is not known. This sample was included in a study of cytomegalovirus exposure and HLA in healthy donors. Study as a whole: Both the 100 to 150 validation repertoires and the approximately 700 first-cohort repertoires used the same platform, as reported by a later analysis.

The assay was immunoSEQ multiplex PCR, and TCRdb's table has in-frame clones only and misses some. The data contain under 200,000 clones, 84% of them seen just once; the ten biggest clones take up under 7.5%. Study-level results: The study put about 180 TCR beta chains on its list as cytomegalovirus-associated. Cytomegalovirus status was reportedly diagnosed by the classifier with high sensitivity and specificity. Across donors, most TCRs were seen rarely, yet some public ones were widespread.

This receptor was taken from a man between 18 and 35 years old in good health and CMV-seropositive. Source material: PBMCs.

The CDR3: CASSLAGTSGVQEQFF. As DNA, the CDR3 is TGTGCCAGCAGCTTAGCCGGGACTAGCGGAGTCCAAGAGCAGTTCTTC. This chain joins TRBV11-2 and TRBJ2-1; the match to TRBD2 covers 11 bases. This CDR3 comprises 16 residues. The germline V gene encodes CDR1 SGHAT and CDR2 FQNNGV. Trimming removed 1 base from V and 10 bases from J; junction bases left unmatched: 9.